This TCR beta chain appears in the sequencing data of a study of T cell clones after liver transplantation. Across the study: Third-party-reactive TCRbeta sequences from pre-transplant mixed lymphocyte reactions served as antigen-independent comparators.

Some clones are missing from TCRdb's copy, which holds only in-frame ones; the method was immunoSEQ multiplex PCR. The sample records nearly 45,000 clones, about 86% being singletons. General study findings and limits: These preliminary findings come from unstandardized post-transplant sampling times. Compared with third party-reactive sequences, donor-reactive ones declined more, independent of withdrawal success.

V shed 7 bases and J shed 0 bases, with 14 bases lying between them. This CDR3 comprises 14 residues. Germline CDR1 is SGHRS and CDR2 is YFSETQ. A note on this clone: Antigen: not known.

The receptor's source is a human patient who received a liver transplant. Certain T cells may be donor cells from the graft. The genes are TRBV5-1 and TRBJ2-7, with D perhaps matching TRBD1 (5 bases). Source: CD4+ T cells from blood, taken 24 months after liver transplant. CDR3 loop: CASDRTTDSYEQYF. The CDR3, as DNA: TGCGCCAGCGACCGGACAACCGACTCCTACGAGCAGTACTTC.